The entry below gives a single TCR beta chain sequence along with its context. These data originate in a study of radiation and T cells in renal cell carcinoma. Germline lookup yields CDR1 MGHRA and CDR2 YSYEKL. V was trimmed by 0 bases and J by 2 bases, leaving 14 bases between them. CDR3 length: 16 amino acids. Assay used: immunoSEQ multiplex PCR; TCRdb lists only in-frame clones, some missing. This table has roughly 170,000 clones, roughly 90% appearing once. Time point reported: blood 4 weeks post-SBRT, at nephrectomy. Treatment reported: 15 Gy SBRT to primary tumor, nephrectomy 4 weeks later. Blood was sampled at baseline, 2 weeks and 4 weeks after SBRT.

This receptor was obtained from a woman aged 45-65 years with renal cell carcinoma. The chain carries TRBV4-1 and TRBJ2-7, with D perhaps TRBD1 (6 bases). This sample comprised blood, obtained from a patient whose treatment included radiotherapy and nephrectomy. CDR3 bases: TGCGCCAGCAGCCAAGAGCCGAGGAACAGGGCCTACGAGCAGTACTTC. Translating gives CASSQEPRNRAYEQYF.